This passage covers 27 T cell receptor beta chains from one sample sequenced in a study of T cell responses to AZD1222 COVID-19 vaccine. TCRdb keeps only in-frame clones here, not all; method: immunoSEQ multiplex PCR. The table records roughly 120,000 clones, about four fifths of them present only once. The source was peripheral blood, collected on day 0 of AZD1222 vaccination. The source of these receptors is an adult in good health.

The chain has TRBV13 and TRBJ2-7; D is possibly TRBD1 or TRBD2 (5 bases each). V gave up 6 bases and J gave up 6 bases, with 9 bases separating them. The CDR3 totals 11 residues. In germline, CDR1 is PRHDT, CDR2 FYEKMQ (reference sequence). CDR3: CASRGRFEQYF. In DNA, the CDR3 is TGTGCCAGCAGGGGACGGTTCGAGCAGTACTTC.

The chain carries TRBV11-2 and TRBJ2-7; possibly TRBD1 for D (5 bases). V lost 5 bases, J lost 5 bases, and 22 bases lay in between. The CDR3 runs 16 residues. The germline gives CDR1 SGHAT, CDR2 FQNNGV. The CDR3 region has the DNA TGTGCCAGCAGCCCCCTTTCTGGCAGGGTAGGGCACGAGCAGTACTTC. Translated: CASSPLSGRVGHEQYF.

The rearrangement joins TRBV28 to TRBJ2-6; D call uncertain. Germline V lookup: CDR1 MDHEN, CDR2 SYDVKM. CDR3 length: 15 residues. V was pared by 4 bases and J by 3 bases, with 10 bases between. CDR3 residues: CASSYRRDGANVLTF. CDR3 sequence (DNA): TGTGCCAGCAGTTATAGAAGGGATGGGGCCAACGTCCTGACTTTC.

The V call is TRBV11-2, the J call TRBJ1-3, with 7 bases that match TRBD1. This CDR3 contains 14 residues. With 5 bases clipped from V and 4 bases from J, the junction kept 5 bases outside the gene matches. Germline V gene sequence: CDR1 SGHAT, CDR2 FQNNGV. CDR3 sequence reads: CASSQGGRGNTIYF. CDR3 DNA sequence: TGTGCCAGCAGCCAGGGGGGCAGGGGAAACACCATATATTTT. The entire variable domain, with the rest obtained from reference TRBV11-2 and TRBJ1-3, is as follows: EAGVAQSPRYKIIEKRQSVAFWCNPISGHATLYWYQQILGQGPKLLIQFQNNGVVDDSQLPKDRFSAERLKGVDSTLKIQPAKLEDSAVYLCASSQGGRGNTIYFGEGSWLTVV.

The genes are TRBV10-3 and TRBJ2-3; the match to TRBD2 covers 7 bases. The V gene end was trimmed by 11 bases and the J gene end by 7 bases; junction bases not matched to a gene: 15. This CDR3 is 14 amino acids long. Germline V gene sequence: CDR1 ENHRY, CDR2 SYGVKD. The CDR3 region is CAFGIAGTLNTQYF. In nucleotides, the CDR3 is TGTGCCTTCGGGATAGCGGGCACATTAAATACGCAGTATTTT.

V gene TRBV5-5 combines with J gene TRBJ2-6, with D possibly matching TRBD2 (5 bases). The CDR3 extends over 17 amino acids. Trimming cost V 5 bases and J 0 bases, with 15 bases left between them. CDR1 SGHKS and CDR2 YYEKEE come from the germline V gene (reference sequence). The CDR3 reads CASRPWESASGANVLTF. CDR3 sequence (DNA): TGTGCCAGCAGGCCGTGGGAGTCGGCCTCTGGGGCCAACGTCCTGACTTTC. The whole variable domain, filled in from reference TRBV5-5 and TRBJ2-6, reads DAGVTQSPTHLIKTRGQQVTLRCSPISGHKSVSWYQQVLGQGPQFIFQYYEKEERGRGNFPDRFSARQFPNYSSELNVNALLLGDSALYLCASRPWESASGANVLTFGAGSRLTVL.

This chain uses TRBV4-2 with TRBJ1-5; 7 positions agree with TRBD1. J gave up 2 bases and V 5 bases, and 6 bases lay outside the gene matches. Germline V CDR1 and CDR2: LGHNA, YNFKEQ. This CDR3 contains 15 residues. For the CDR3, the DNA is TGTGCCAGCAGCGTAGACAGGGTTGGCAATCAGCCCCAGCATTTT. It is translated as CASSVDRVGNQPQHF.

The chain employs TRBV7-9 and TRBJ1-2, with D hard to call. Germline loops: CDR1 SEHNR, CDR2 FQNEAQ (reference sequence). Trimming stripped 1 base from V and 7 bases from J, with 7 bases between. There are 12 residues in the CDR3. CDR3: CASSLGESGYTF. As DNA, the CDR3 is TGTGCCAGCAGCTTAGGGGAATCTGGCTACACCTTC. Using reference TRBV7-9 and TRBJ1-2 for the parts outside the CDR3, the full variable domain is DTGVSQNPRHKITKRGQNVTFRCDPISEHNRLYWYRQTLGQGPEFLTYFQNEAQLEKSRLLSDRFSAERPKGSFSTLEIQRTEQGDSAMYLCASSLGESGYTFGSGTRLTVV.

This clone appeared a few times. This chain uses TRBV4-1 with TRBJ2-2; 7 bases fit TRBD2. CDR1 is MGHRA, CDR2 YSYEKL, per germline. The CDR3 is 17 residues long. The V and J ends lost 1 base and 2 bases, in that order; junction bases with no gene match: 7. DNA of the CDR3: TGCGCCAGCAGCCAAGCGGGCGGGAGTGTAAACACCGGGGAGCTGTTTTTT. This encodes CASSQAGGSVNTGELFF.

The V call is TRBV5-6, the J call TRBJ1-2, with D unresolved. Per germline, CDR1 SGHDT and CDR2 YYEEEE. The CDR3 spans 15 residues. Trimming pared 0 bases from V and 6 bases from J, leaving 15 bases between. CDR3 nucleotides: TGTGCCAGCAGCTTGGCGCAGGATGTAGTCCATGGCTACACCTTC. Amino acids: CASSLAQDVVHGYTF.

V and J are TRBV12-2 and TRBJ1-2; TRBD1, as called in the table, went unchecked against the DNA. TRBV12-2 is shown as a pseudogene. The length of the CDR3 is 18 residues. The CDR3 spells CASRSARDRVQLNYGYTF. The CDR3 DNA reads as TGTGCAAGTCGCTCCGCCCGGGACAGAGTACAGCTTAACTATGGCTACACCTTC.

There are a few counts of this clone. DNA of the CDR3: TGTGCCAGCAGTTTATTGGGGGTTGCGGGGTATGGCTACACCTTC. Protein product: CASSLLGVAGYGYTF. The J gene is TRBJ1-2, the V gene TRBV28; the D gene is possibly TRBD1 (5 bases). V shed 1 base and J shed 5 bases, with 14 bases lying between them. The CDR3 consists of 15 residues. The V gene's germline CDR1 is MDHEN and CDR2 SYDVKM.

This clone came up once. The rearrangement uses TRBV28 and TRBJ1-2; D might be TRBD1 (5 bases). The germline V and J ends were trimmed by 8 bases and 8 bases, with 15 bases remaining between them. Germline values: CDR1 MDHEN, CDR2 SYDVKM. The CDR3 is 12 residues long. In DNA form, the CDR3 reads TGTGCCAGCGGGGGAGGGGTAAGAGGCTACACCTTC. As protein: CASGGGVRGYTF.

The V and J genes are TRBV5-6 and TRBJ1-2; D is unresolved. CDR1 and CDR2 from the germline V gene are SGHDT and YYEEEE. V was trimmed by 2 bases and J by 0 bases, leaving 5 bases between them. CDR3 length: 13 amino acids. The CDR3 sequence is CASSFKTNYGYTF. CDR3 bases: TGTGCCAGCAGCTTCAAAACTAACTATGGCTACACCTTC.

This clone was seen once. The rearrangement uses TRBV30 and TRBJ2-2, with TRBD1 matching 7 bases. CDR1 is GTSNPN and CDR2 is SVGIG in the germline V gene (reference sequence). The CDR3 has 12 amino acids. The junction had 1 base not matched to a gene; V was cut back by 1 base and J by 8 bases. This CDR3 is CAWSAGQGELFF. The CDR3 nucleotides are TGTGCCTGGAGTGCGGGACAGGGGGAGCTGTTTTTT.

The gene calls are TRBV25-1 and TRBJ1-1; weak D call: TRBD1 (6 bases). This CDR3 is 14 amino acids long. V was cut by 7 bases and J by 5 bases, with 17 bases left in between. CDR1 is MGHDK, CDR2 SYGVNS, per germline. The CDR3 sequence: CASISTGVRTEAFF. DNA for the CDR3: TGTGCCAGCATTTCGACAGGAGTGAGGACTGAAGCTTTCTTT.

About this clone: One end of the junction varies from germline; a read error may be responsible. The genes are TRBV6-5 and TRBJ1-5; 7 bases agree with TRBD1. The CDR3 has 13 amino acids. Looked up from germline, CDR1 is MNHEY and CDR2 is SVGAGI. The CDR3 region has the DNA TGTGCCAGCAGTTCACACACGACAGGGTTGATGGATTTT. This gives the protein CASSSHTTGLMDF.

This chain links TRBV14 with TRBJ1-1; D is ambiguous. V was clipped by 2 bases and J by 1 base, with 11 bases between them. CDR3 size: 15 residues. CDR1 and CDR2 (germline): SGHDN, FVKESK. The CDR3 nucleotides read TGTGCCAGCAGCCAACGGACGGTTCGGAACACTGAAGCTTTCTTT. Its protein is CASSQRTVRNTEAFF. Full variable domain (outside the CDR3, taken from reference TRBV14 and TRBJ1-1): EAGVTQFPSHSVIEKGQTVTLRCDPISGHDNLYWYRRVMGKEIKFLLHFVKESKQDESGMPNNRFLAERTGGTYSTLKVQPAELEDSGVYFCASSQRTVRNTEAFFGQGTRLTVV.

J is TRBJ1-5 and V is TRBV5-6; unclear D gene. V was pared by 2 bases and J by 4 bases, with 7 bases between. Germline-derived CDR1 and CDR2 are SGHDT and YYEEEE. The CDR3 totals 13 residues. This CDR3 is CASSFAMNQPQHF. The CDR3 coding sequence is TGTGCCAGCAGCTTCGCCATGAATCAGCCCCAGCATTTT.

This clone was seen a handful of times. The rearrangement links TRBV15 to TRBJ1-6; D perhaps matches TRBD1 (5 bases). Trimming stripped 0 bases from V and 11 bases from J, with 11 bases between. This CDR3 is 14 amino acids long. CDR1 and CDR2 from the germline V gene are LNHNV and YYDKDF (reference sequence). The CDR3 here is CATSREQVGAPLHF. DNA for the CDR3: TGTGCCACCAGCAGAGAACAGGTTGGAGCACCCCTCCACTTT.

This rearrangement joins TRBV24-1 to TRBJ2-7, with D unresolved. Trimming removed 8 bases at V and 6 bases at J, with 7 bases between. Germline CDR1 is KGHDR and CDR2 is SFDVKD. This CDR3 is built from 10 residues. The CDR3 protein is CATNSTEQYF. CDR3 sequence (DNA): TGTGCCACCAACTCTACCGAGCAGTACTTC.

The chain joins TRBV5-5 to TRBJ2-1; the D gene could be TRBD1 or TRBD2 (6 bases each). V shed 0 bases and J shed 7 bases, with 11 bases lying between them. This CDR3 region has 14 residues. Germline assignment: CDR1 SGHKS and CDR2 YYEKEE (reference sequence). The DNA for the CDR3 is TGTGCCAGCAGCTTGGCCCTAGGGGGGAATGAGCAGTTCTTC. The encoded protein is CASSLALGGNEQFF.

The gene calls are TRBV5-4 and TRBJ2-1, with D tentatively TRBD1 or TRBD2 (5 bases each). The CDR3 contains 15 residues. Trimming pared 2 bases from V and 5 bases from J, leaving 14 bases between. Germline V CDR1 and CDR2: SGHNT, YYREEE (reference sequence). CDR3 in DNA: TGTGCCAGCAGCTTCGGGGCCAGGGCCAACAATGAGCAGTTCTTC. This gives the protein CASSFGARANNEQFF.

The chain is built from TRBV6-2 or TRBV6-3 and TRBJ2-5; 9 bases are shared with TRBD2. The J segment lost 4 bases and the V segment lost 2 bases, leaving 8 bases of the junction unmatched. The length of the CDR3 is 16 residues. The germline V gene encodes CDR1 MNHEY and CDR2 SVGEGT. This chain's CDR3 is CASSYQGGRARETQYF. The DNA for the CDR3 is TGTGCCAGCAGTTACCAGGGCGGGAGGGCCCGAGAGACCCAGTACTTC.

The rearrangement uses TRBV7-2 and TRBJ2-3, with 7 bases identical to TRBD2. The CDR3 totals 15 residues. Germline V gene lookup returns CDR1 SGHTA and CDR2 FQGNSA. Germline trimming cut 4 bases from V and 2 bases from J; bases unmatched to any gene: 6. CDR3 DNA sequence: TGTGCCAGCAGCTCCGGGGACTACTCCACAGATACGCAGTATTTT. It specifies CASSSGDYSTDTQYF.

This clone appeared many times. CDR3 nucleotides: TGTGCCAGTAGTACGGCAACAGGGCCCAGATTTTATAGCAATCAGCCCCAGCATTTT. Encoded protein: CASSTATGPRFYSNQPQHF. The rearrangement links TRBV19 to TRBJ1-5, with TRBD1 as a possible D gene (6 bases). The CDR3 runs to 19 residues. Germline CDR1 is LNHDA and CDR2 is SQIVND (reference sequence). Trimming left V 4 bases short and J 0 bases short, with 22 bases between.

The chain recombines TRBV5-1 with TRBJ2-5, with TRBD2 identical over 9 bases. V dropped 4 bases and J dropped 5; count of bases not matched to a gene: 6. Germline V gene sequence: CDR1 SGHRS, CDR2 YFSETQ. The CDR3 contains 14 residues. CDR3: CASSPGTSFETQYF. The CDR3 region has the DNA TGCGCCAGCAGCCCAGGGACTAGCTTTGAGACCCAGTACTTC. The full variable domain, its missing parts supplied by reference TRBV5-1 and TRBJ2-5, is KAGVTQTPRYLIKTRGQQVTLSCSPISGHRSVSWYQQTPGQGLQFLFEYFSETQRNKGNFPGRFSGRQFSNSRSEMNVSTLELGDSALYLCASSPGTSFETQYFGPGTRLLVL.